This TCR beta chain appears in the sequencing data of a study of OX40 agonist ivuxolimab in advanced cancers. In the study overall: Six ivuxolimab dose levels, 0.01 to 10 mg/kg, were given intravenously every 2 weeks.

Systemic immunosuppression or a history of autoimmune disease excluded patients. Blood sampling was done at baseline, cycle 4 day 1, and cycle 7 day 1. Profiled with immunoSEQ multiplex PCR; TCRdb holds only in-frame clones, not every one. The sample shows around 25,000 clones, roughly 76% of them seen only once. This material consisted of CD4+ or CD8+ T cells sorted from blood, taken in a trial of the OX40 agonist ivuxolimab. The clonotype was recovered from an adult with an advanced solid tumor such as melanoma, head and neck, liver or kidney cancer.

The CDR3 spells CASSLRTGGRNTEAFF. The CDR3 DNA follows: TGTGCCAGCAGCTTGAGGACAGGGGGCCGTAACACTGAAGCTTTCTTT. The chain recombines TRBV5-6 with TRBJ1-1; TRBD1 matches 11 bases. V gave up 1 base and J gave up 2 bases; unmatched junction bases: 4. The germline gives CDR1 SGHDT, CDR2 YYEEEE. The CDR3 contains 16 residues.